These 13 T cell receptor beta chains were all obtained from the same sample, sequenced in a study of regulatory T cells in long-lasting Graves disease. Time point defined: newly diagnosed GD, antithyroid drugs for less than 3 months. RNA from PBMCs was the source of the TCR library. Assembly of TCR beta libraries relied on iRepertoire HTBI primers together with Arm-PCR of CDR3 regions. One entry per CDR3 protein, called by TCRdb with MiXCR from the multiplex PCR reads. The sample consists of hundreds of thousands of distinct CDR3 sequences, roughly 16% of them appearing once. This same sample was also part of a study on T cells in Graves' hyperthyroidism and ophthalmopathy.

The sequencing here drew on peripheral blood mononuclear cells (PBMCs), taken at new diagnosis, from a patient treated with antithyroid drugs. The receptors originated from a woman younger than 45 with Graves disease.

This chain connects TRBV5-4 to TRBJ2-1; 12 bases are a match to TRBD2. CDR1 is SGHNT and CDR2 is YYREEE in the germline V gene (reference sequence). V lost 5 bases to trimming and J lost 4 bases; unmatched junction nucleotides: 7. This CDR3 is 16 amino acids long. This chain's CDR3 is CASSPGTSGLYNEQFF. The CDR3, as DNA: TGTGCCAGCAGTCCGGGGACTAGCGGGCTGTACAATGAGCAGTTCTTC.

This chain uses TRBV20-1 with TRBJ1-4, with 8 bases matching TRBD1. Germline trimming cut 3 bases from V and 3 bases from J; bases unmatched to any gene: 3. Germline CDR1 reads DFQATT; CDR2 reads SNEGSKA (reference sequence). This CDR3 contains 14 residues. The CDR3 coding sequence is TGCAGTGCTAGCGACAGGGGCCCTAATGAAAAACTGTTTTTT. It specifies CSASDRGPNEKLFF.

This clonotype showed up many times. The genes are TRBV28 and TRBJ2-1; 7 bases agree with TRBD2. The germline CDR1 and CDR2 sequences are MDHEN and SYDVKM. The trim removed 5 bases at V and 0 bases at J, leaving 4 bases unmatched. This CDR3 comprises 15 residues. CDR3 residues: CASSPGLDSYNEQFF. CDR3 bases: TGTGCCAGCAGTCCCGGACTAGACTCCTACAATGAGCAGTTCTTC.

This clonotype came up once. The rearrangement uses TRBV6-1 and TRBJ1-6; D not certain. The CDR3 covers 13 residues. Germline loops: CDR1 MNHNS, CDR2 SASEGT. The V end was cut by 5 bases, the J end by 10 bases, with 12 bases between. CDR3: CASSPEAGSPLHF. Written as DNA, the CDR3 is TGTGCCAGCAGTCCCGAGGCGGGGTCACCCCTCCACTTT.

The table lists this clonotype with a few counts. The chain combines TRBV24-1 with TRBJ2-3; D ambiguous. V was shortened by 2 bases and J by 1 base, with 9 bases between the two germline ends. Germline assignment: CDR1 KGHDR and CDR2 SFDVKD. This CDR3 spans 15 amino acids. CDR3 amino acids: CATSDSLVRTDTQYF. The CDR3 DNA follows: TGTGCCACCAGTGATTCTCTGGTCCGCACAGATACGCAGTATTTT.

The chain joins TRBV12-3 or TRBV12-4 to TRBJ2-1; tentatively, D is TRBD1 (7 bases). This CDR3 has 16 residues. The ends were cut back, 7 bases at V and 3 bases at J, with 19 bases in the middle. The DNA for the CDR3 is TGTGCCAGCACCCATGGGGGGACAGAGAACTACAATGAGCAGTTCTTC. Translation: CASTHGGTENYNEQFF.

This clonotype was counted ten times or more. The chain recombines TRBV20-1 with TRBJ2-1, with TRBD2 identical over 8 bases. Per germline, CDR1 DFQATT and CDR2 SNEGSKA (reference sequence). V shed 0 bases and J 14 bases; nucleotides not matched to a gene: 12. The CDR3 has 14 residues. The CDR3 nucleotides read TGCAGTGCTAGAGATAGGACGGGAGGGCCTGCGGAGTTCTTC. This sequence encodes CSARDRTGGPAEFF.

The CDR3 here is CASRIDGTNEKLFF. The DNA of the CDR3 is TGCGCCAGCAGGATCGACGGTACTAATGAAAAACTGTTTTTT. V is TRBV10-2 and J is TRBJ1-4; no reliable D call. The CDR3 totals 14 residues. V was trimmed by 6 bases and J by 2 bases, leaving 10 bases between them. Germline assignment: CDR1 WSHSY and CDR2 SAAADI.

This clonotype was seen repeatedly, ten times or more. The CDR3 loop reads CASSYRNFGTATYEQYF. The CDR3, as DNA: TGTGCCAGCAGCTACCGCAATTTCGGGACAGCTACCTACGAGCAGTACTTC. The chain employs TRBV6-5 and TRBJ2-7; 7 nucleotides line up with TRBD1. The CDR3 runs 17 residues. V lost 6 bases to trimming and J lost 2 bases; unmatched junction nucleotides: 16. CDR1 is MNHEY, CDR2 SVGAGI, per germline.

This clonotype turned up a few times. The chain is built from TRBV5-6 and TRBJ1-2, with D unresolved. Trimming removed 6 bases at V and 3 bases at J, with 9 bases between. The CDR3 loop spans 12 amino acids. Germline loops: CDR1 SGHDT, CDR2 YYEEEE. The CDR3 here is CASTRLDYGYTF. Here the CDR3 DNA reads TGTGCCAGCACTAGACTTGACTATGGCTACACCTTC.

Here the CDR3 DNA reads TGTGCCAGCAGCTTAGTTGTCGGGCTAGCGGGTTTCAGCTCCTACAATGAGCAGTTCTTC. Translated: CASSLVVGLAGFSSYNEQFF. The chain uses TRBV5-8 and TRBJ2-1; 8 bases map to TRBD2. CDR1 SGHTS and CDR2 YDEGEE come from the germline V gene. The CDR3 is 20 residues long. The V segment lost 2 bases and the J segment 0 bases; nucleotides outside the gene matches: 16.

This clonotype has at least ten counts. The rearrangement links TRBV7-8 to TRBJ2-1; D uncertain. The CDR3 spans 14 residues. From germline, CDR1 is SGHVS and CDR2 FQNEAQ. Between the trimmed V and J ends, which lost 2 bases and 9 bases, there was a span of 14 bases. The CDR3 spells CASSLRSAIGEQFF. For the CDR3, the DNA is TGTGCCAGCAGCTTAAGGTCGGCAATAGGTGAGCAGTTCTTC.

This clonotype has just one count. The rearrangement links TRBV24-1 to TRBJ2-2; the D is unclear. CDR1 is KGHDR, CDR2 SFDVKD, per germline. The CDR3 length is 13 residues. Trimming shortened V by 9 bases and J by 6 bases, and 13 bases separated the two germline ends. The DNA of the CDR3 is TGTGCCACCTCTACAATTGATCCCGGGGAGCTGTTTTTT. Protein product: CATSTIDPGELFF.